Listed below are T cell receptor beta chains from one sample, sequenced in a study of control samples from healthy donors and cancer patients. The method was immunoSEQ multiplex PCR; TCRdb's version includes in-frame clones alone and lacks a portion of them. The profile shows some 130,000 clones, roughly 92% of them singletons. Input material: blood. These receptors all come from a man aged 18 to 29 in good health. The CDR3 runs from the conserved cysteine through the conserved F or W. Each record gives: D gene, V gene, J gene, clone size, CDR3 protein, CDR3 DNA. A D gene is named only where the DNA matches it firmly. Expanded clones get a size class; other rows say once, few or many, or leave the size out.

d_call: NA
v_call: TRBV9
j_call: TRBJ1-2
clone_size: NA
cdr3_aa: CASSVAGTAYGYTF
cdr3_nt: TGTGCCAGCAGCGTAGCTGGGACGGCCTATGGCTACACCTTC

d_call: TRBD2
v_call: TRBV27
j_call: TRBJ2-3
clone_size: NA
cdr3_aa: CASSPRLAGASHRWADTQYF
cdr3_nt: TGTGCCAGCAGTCCGCGACTAGCGGGGGCCTCACACCGATGGGCAGATACGCAGTATTTT

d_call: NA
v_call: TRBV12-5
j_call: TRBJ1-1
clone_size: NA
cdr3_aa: CASGLGAKTEAFF
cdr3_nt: TGTGCTAGTGGTTTGGGGGCTAAGACTGAAGCTTTCTTT

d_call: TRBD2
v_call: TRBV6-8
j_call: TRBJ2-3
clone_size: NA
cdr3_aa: CASSVRGVRDTQYF
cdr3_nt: TGTGCCAGCAGTGTCCGGGGGGTGAGAGATACGCAGTATTTT

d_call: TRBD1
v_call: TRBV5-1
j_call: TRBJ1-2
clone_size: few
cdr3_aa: CASRQGAREDGYTF
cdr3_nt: TGCGCCAGCAGACAGGGGGCGCGTGAGGATGGCTACACCTTC

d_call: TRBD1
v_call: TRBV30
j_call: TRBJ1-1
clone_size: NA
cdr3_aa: CAWVDRERTEAFF
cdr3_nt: TGTGCCTGGGTTGACAGGGAGAGGACTGAAGCTTTCTTT

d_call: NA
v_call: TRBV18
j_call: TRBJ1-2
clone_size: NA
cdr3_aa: CASSPQDGYGYTF
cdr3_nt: TGTGCCAGCTCACCCCAGGATGGCTATGGCTACACCTTC

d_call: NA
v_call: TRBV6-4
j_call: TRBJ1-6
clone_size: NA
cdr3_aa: CASTNRRSGEDNSPLHF
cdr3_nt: TGTGCCAGCACCAACAGGAGGTCGGGGGAGGATAATTCACCCCTCCACTTT

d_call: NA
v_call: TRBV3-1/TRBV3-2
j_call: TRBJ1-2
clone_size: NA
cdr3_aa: CASSQGGNYGYTF
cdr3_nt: TGTGCCAGCAGCCAGGGCGGTAACTATGGCTACACCTTC

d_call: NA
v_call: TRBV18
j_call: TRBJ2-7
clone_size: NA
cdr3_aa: CASSQGSEQYF
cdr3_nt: TGTGCCAGCTCACAGGGGTCCGAGCAGTACTTC

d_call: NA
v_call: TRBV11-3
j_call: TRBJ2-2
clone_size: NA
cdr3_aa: CASSLGGVAGELFF
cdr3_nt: TGTGCCAGCAGCTTAGGAGGGGTGGCCGGGGAGCTGTTTTTT

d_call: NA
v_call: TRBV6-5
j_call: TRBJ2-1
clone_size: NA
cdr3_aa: CASSYFGDMYNEQFF
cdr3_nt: TGTGCCAGCAGTTACTTCGGGGACATGTACAATGAGCAGTTCTTC

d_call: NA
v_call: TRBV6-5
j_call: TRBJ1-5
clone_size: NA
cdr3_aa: CASSYGRNNQPQHF
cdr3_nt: TGTGCCAGCAGTTATGGCAGGAACAATCAGCCCCAGCATTTT

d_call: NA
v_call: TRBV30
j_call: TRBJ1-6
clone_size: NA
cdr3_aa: CAWSVRGGGVHF
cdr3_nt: TGTGCCTGGAGTGTACGGGGCGGTGGAGTCCACTTT

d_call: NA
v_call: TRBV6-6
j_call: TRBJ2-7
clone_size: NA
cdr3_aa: CASSSKLSFPVYEQYF
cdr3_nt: TGTGCCAGCAGTTCTAAGTTGAGCTTTCCCGTTTACGAGCAGTACTTC

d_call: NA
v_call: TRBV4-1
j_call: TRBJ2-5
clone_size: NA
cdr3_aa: CASSQDDRLETQYF
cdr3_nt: TGCGCCAGCAGCCAAGACGACAGGTTAGAGACCCAGTACTTC

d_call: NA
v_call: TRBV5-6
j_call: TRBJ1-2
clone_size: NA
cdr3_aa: CASSLVSGDYGYTF
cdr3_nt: TGTGCCAGCAGCTTGGTGTCGGGGGACTATGGCTACACCTTC

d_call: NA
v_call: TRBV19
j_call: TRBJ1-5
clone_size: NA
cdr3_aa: CASSREGIGDQPQHF
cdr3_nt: TGTGCCAGTAGTAGGGAGGGGATTGGCGATCAGCCCCAGCATTTT

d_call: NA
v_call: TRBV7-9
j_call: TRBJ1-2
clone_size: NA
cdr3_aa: CASSKDGGLMDGYTF
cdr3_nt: TGTGCCAGCAGCAAAGACGGGGGCTTAATGGATGGCTACACCTTC

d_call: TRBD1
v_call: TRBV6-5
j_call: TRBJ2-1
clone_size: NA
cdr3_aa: CASRLGTGPHEQFF
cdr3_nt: TGTGCCTCCAGACTCGGGACAGGACCCCATGAGCAGTTCTTC

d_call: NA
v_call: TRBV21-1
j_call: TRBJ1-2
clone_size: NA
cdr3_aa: CASSKGPNSGVFGYTF
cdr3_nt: TGTGCCAGCAGCAAAGGTCCGAACAGCGGGGTATTCGGCTACACCTTC

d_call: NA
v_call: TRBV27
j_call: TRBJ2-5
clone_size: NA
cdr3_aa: CASSSPALGDETQYF
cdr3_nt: TGTGCCAGCAGTTCCCCCGCCCTTGGGGACGAGACCCAGTACTTC

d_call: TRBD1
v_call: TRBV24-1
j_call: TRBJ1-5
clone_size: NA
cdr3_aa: CATSDFGQGATRHNQPQHF
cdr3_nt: TGTGCCACCAGTGACTTCGGACAGGGGGCGACCCGACACAATCAGCCCCAGCATTTT

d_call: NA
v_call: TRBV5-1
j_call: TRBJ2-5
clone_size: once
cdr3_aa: CASSLDGMGQETQYF
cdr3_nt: TGCGCCAGCAGCTTGGACGGTATGGGCCAAGAGACCCAGTACTTC

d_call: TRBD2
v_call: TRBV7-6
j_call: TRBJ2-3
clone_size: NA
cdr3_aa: CASSPRRGKGSGGGGTDTQYF
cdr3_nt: TGTGCCAGCAGCCCCCGACGGGGGAAAGGGAGCGGGGGGGGCGGCACAGATACGCAGTATTTT

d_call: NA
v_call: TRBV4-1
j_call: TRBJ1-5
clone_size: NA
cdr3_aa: CASSQRPNLYSNQPQHF
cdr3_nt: TGCGCCAGCAGCCAACGCCCGAACCTCTATAGCAATCAGCCCCAGCATTTT

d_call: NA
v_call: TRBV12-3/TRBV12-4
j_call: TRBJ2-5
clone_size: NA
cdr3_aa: CASSLGEETQYF
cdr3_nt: TGTGCCAGCAGTTTAGGGGAAGAGACCCAGTACTTC

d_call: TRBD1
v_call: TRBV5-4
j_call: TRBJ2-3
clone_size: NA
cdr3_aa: CASSLAGTPGGTDTQYF
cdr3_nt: TGTGCCAGCAGCTTGGCCGGGACGCCAGGGGGTACAGATACGCAGTATTTT

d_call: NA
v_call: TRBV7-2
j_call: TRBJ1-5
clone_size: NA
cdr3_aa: CASSFSYGGDQPQHF
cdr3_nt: TGTGCCAGCAGCTTCTCGTATGGAGGGGACCAGCCCCAGCATTTT

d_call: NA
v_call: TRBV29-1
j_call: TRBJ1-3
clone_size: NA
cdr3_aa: CSVTRGGSGNTIYF
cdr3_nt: TGCAGCGTAACCCGGGGGGGCTCTGGAAACACCATATATTTT

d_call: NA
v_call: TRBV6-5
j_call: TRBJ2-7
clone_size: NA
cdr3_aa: CASSYRLTYEQYF
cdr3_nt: TGTGCCAGCAGTTACAGGCTTACCTACGAGCAGTACTTC

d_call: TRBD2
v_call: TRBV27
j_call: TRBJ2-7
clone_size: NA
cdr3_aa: CASTWTTAGGPSYEQYF
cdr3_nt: TGTGCCAGCACTTGGACGACAGCGGGGGGGCCTTCCTACGAGCAGTACTTC

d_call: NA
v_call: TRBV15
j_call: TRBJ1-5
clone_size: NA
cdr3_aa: CATSRDRVTGAF
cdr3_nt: TGTGCCACCAGCAGAGATAGGGTCACCGGCGCTTTT